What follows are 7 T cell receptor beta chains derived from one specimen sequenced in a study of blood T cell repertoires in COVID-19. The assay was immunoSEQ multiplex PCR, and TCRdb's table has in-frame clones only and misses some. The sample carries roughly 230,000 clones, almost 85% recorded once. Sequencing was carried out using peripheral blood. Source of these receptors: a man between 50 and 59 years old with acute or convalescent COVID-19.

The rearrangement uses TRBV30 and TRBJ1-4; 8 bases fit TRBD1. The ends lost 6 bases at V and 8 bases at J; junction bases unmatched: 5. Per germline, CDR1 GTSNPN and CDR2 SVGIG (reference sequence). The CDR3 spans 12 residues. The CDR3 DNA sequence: TGTGCCTGCCGACAGGGGTGGGAAAAACTGTTTTTT. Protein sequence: CACRQGWEKLFF.

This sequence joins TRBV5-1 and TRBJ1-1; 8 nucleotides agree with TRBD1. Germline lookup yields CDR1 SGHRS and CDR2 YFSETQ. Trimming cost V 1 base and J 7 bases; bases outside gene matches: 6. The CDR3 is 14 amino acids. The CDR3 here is CASSLSGQGVEAFF. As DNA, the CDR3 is TGCGCCAGCAGCTTGTCTGGACAGGGAGTTGAAGCTTTCTTT.

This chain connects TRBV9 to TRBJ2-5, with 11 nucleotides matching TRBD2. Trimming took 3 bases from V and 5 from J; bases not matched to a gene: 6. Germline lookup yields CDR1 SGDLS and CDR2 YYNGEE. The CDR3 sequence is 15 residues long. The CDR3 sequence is CASSELAGVGETQYF. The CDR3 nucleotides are TGTGCCAGCAGCGAACTAGCGGGAGTAGGGGAGACCCAGTACTTC.

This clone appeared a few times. The CDR3 DNA is TGTGCCAGCAGCTTACTAGCGGGCCAGGCATACAATGAGCAGTTCTTC. Translating it yields CASSLLAGQAYNEQFF. The rearrangement uses TRBV11-2 and TRBJ2-1, with 8 bases that match TRBD2. Germline V CDR1 and CDR2: SGHAT, FQNNGV. Trimming removed 2 bases from V and 4 bases from J; junction bases left unmatched: 7. The CDR3 length is 16 residues.

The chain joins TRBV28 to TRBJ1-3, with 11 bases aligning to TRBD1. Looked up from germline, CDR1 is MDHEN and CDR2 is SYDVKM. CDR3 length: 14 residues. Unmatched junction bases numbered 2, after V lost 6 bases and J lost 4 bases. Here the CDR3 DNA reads TGTGCCAGCAGGCGGACAGGGGGCGGAAACACCATATATTTT. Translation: CASRRTGGGNTIYF.

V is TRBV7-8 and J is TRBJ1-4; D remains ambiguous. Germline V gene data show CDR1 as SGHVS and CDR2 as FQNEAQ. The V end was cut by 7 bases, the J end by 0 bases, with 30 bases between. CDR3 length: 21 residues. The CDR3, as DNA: TGTGCCAGCACCGACTGGGTTGTGGAGACCTCATTAGTTGCAACTAATGAAAAACTGTTTTTT. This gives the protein CASTDWVVETSLVATNEKLFF.

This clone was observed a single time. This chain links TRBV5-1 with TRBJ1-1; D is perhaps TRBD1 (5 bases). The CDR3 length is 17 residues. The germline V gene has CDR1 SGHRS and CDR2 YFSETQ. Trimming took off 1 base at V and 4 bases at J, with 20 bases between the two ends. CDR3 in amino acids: CASSLRSGGDGRTEAFF. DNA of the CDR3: TGCGCCAGCAGCTTGAGGTCGGGAGGGGACGGCCGCACTGAAGCTTTCTTT.